This T cell receptor (beta chain) was captured by sequencing in a study of blood T cells in healthy people across ages (dated by TCRdb to 2014 to 2015). Regarding the complete study: In model experiments, template switching captured about one uniquely barcoded TCR beta cDNA molecule for every two T cells. Using deep sequencing normalized with unique cDNA molecular identifiers, the study measured how TCR beta repertoire diversity changes with age. Four age groups were formed from the donors: young (average 16 years), middle-aged (approximately 41), aged (62) and long-lived (approximately 80). To avoid experimental bias, donors of different ages were randomly spread across the sequencing lanes. Two additional independent replicas of 1 million unique cDNA reads from the same blood draw were analyzed for two donors (one aged 18 to 30 and one aged 80 or older). Study-level results and caveats: As age increased, observed TCR beta diversity per million T cells dropped in a roughly linear way, and a significant reduction was already evident by age approximately 40. The CMV infection status of donors was not known, potentially confounding age-related changes in expanded clonotypes. Compared with the aged group, more naive CD4+ T cells, fewer expanded clones and increased TCR diversity were shown by the long-lived group, suggesting age selection. Observed TCR beta diversity correlated strongly with the percentage of naive T cells measured by flow cytometry. Since profiling was done on bulk unsorted PBMCs, naive and antigen-experienced compartments could not be conclusively compared. Total diversity estimates from one million sequenced T cells were considered lower bounds and underestimates.

Points on this clonotype: There is no known antigen for this receptor. At one boundary the junction diverges from the germline segment, which might be a read error.

The germline V gene (reference sequence) sets CDR1 to DFQATT and CDR2 to SNEGSKA. From the cysteine through the phenylalanine, the CDR3 covers 11 amino acids. The read is trimmed to its CDR3 DNA, 33 bases read in frame from base 1. Library generation was performed with 5' RACE. Sequencing was carried out with an Illumina HiSeq 2500. A second about 7 to 11 cycle PCR used a sample-barcoded 5' primer and a J-beta primer mix. Each TCR beta cDNA molecule received a unique molecular identifier from a template-switch 5' adaptor carrying 12 random nucleotides. Each sample yielded at least 2.5 million CDR3-containing paired-end reads. First-strand cDNA was synthesized from all RNA with the Mint cDNA synthesis kit, primed by a TRBC-specific oligonucleotide. Following uracil-DNA glycosylase treatment, a first 18-cycle PCR with universal primers M1SS and BC2_uni_R was performed on all cDNA. On the authors' methods: Normalization of each sample was performed by random selection of 1 million high-quality reads, each carrying a distinct molecular identifier. Reads with shared molecular identifiers were discarded instead of being binned into consensus sequences. MiTCR, set to a Q25 quality threshold and the strictest error-elimination algorithm, was used for CDR3 identification, clonotype clustering and error correction. A nonparametric unseen species model using Euler transformation provided a lower-bound estimate of total TCR beta diversity. TCRdb handled the public reads itself, with Q25 trimming in fastp and clone calling in MiXCR, and kept productive beta chains. Rows matching on CDR3 protein sequence are summarized as one entry with the most common DNA and genes. The V and J calls reflect TCRdb's pipeline rather than the authors' work. This sample holds over 600,000 distinct CDR3 sequences; about 21% were observed only once. The ten largest clones add up to 3.6% of the sample.

The roughly 39 donors, aged 6 to 90 years, were systemically healthy Caucasian individuals from Russia. Approximately 9.3 milliliters of peripheral blood were collected from each donor into EDTA-treated Vacutainer tubes. Ficoll-Paque density-gradient centrifugation was used to isolate PBMCs, with at least 6.5 million per sample. Trizol reagent was used to extract total RNA from the PBMCs, yielding at least 5 micrograms per sample. The percentages of naive CD45RAhigh/CD27high T cells were determined by flow cytometry on a PBMC aliquot from every donor. The V and J genes are TRBV20-1 and TRBJ2-1; TRBD2 aligns with 11 central bases. Sequencing used blood. The TCR comes from a man between 65 and 85 years old in good health. The DNA reads as follows: TGCAGTACCGGGAACCCGGGACTAGCGGACTTC. It is translated as CSTGNPGLADF.